One sample yielded the 20 T cell receptor beta chains listed below, sequenced in a study of blood T cell repertoires in COVID-19. The repertoire was sequenced with immunoSEQ multiplex PCR; TCRdb's copy has only in-frame clones and lacks some. The data hold roughly 140,000 clones, with around four fifths observed a single time. Sample: peripheral blood. The receptors were sampled from a woman aged 80 or over with acute or convalescent COVID-19.

The chain uses TRBV19 and TRBJ1-5, with 9 bases fitting TRBD1. The V and J ends lost 3 bases and 7 bases, in that order; junction bases with no gene match: 7. The CDR3 is made up of 15 amino acids. CDR1 LNHDA and CDR2 SQIVND come from the germline V gene (reference sequence). The CDR3 region has the DNA TGTGCCAGTAGTATGACGACAGGGGGTTGGCAGCCCCAGCATTTT. It specifies CASSMTTGGWQPQHF. Drawing the rest from reference TRBV19 and TRBJ1-5, the complete variable domain is DGGITQSPKYLFRKEGQNVTLSCEQNLNHDAMYWYRQDPGQGLRLIYYSQIVNDFQKGDIAEGYSVSREKKESFPLTVTSAQKNPTAFYLCASSMTTGGWQPQHFGDGTRLSIL.

The chain links TRBV5-5 to TRBJ2-7, with 9 bases aligning to TRBD1. The V and J ends lost 4 bases and 6 bases, in that order; junction bases with no gene match: 20. This CDR3 has 18 amino acids. Germline CDR1 SGHKS, CDR2 YYEKEE (reference sequence). In nucleotides, the CDR3 is TGTGCCAGCAGCCCCGCCTTGCGTTCCGGGACAGGGATTCGCGAGCAGTACTTC. Translating gives CASSPALRSGTGIREQYF.

V and J are TRBV2 and TRBJ1-4; D may be TRBD1 (5 bases). The V gene's germline CDR1 is SNHLY and CDR2 FYNNEI. The CDR3 has 14 amino acids. V was shortened by 2 bases and J by 11 bases, with 15 bases between the two germline ends. Here the CDR3 DNA reads TGTGCCAGCAGTGAAATCAGGGAAGGAGTTAAACTGTTTTTT. The encoded protein is CASSEIREGVKLFF.

The rearrangement uses TRBV19 and TRBJ1-4, with D unresolved. CDR1 is LNHDA, CDR2 SQIVND, per germline (reference sequence). CDR3 size: 11 residues. V was shortened by 6 bases and J by 6 bases, with 5 bases between the two germline ends. The CDR3 loop reads CASRDYEKLFF. The CDR3 DNA reads as TGTGCCAGTAGGGACTATGAAAAACTGTTTTTT.

In its sample, this clone was seen once. V and J are TRBV3-1 (or the pseudogene TRBV3-2) and TRBJ1-1; maybe TRBD1 (5 bases). The CDR3 contains 13 residues. V was shortened by 1 base and J by 8 bases, with 11 bases between the two germline ends. Per the germline V gene, CDR1 is LGHDT and CDR2 is YNNKEL (reference sequence). CDR3 DNA: TGTGCCAGCAGCCAAGGTCAGGGCGGCGAAGCTTTCTTT. This codes for CASSQGQGGEAFF.

The chain couples TRBV7-6 to TRBJ1-6, with a tentative D call TRBD1 (5 bases). The CDR3 sequence is 13 residues long. Trimming left V 1 base short and J 11 bases short, with 9 bases between. Germline assignment: CDR1 SGHVS and CDR2 FNYEAQ. The CDR3 region has the DNA TGTGCCAGCAGCTTAGAGGGGCGAGCACCCCTCCACTTT. It translates to CASSLEGRAPLHF.

The chain employs TRBV11-1 and TRBJ1-6; a possible D gene is TRBD1 (5 bases). V shed 5 bases and J shed 10 bases, with 12 bases lying between them. CDR1 and CDR2 from the germline V gene are SGHAT and FQDESV (reference sequence). The CDR3 length is 13 residues. In DNA form, the CDR3 reads TGTGCCAGCAGCCCACAGGAGTCCTCACCCCTCCACTTT. It translates to CASSPQESSPLHF.

The CDR3 DNA is TGTGCCAGCAGCGTCAAACAGGGGAACACTGAAGCTTTCTTT. It is translated as CASSVKQGNTEAFF. This chain connects TRBV6-2 or TRBV6-3 to TRBJ1-1; D may be TRBD1 (6 bases). Trimming removed 6 bases at V and 1 base at J, with 12 bases between. CDR3 length equals 14 residues. Germline V gene lookup returns CDR1 MNHEY and CDR2 SVGEGT.

This clone was picked up a small number of times. J is TRBJ2-1 and V is TRBV7-3, with D maybe TRBD1 (5 bases). Looked up from germline, CDR1 is SGHTA and CDR2 is FQGTGA. This CDR3 is 17 amino acids long. V was cut by 5 bases and J by 0 bases, with 17 bases left in between. CDR3: CASSPQSGSVSYNEQFF. The CDR3 nucleotides are TGTGCCAGCAGCCCTCAATCAGGGTCCGTCTCCTACAATGAGCAGTTCTTC.

The chain recombines TRBV6-2 or TRBV6-3 with TRBJ2-4, with 7 bases identical to TRBD1. The CDR3 loop spans 14 amino acids. Germline trimming cut 0 bases from V and 8 bases from J; bases unmatched to any gene: 4. From germline, CDR1 is MNHEY and CDR2 SVGEGT. CDR3 coding DNA: TGTGCCAGCAGTTACTCGGGACAGCAGCACATTCAGTACTTC. As protein: CASSYSGQQHIQYF.

This chain uses TRBV10-3 with TRBJ1-2; TRBD1 aligns across 10 bases. The CDR3 extends over 17 amino acids. The V gene's germline CDR1 is ENHRY and CDR2 SYGVKD. After removal of 4 bases from V and 4 bases from J, the junction contained 12 bases not matched to a gene. In DNA, the CDR3 is TGTGCCATCAGTGGGGGCGGGACAGGGGTTATCTCCTATGGCTACACCTTC. Translated, it gives CAISGGGTGVISYGYTF.

The CDR3 loop is CASSLDGTTLGAFF. The CDR3 DNA is TGCGCCAGCAGCTTGGACGGGACAACCCTCGGAGCTTTCTTT. V gene TRBV5-1 combines with J gene TRBJ1-1; D possibly corresponds to TRBD1 (6 bases). CDR1 is SGHRS and CDR2 is YFSETQ in the germline V gene. V lost 0 bases and J lost 10, with 16 bases in between. The CDR3 spans 14 residues.

The count of this clone is one. The gene calls are TRBV4-2 and TRBJ1-5, with D hard to call. The CDR3 consists of 15 residues. From germline, CDR1 is LGHNA and CDR2 YNFKEQ. V was trimmed by 0 bases and J by 7 bases, leaving 13 bases between them. The CDR3 nucleotides are TGTGCCAGCAGCCAAGATTTGACTTCTGGGCAGCCCCAGCATTTT. Residues: CASSQDLTSGQPQHF.

The rearrangement joins TRBV5-6 to TRBJ2-7; D is unresolved. V was shortened by 2 bases and J by 3 bases, with 12 bases between the two germline ends. Germline V gene data show CDR1 as SGHDT and CDR2 as YYEEEE. The CDR3 is 14 amino acids. The CDR3 region has the DNA TGTGCCAGCAGCTTCTCAGGAACCGTCTACGAGCAGTACTTC. The encoded protein is CASSFSGTVYEQYF.

V gene TRBV19 combines with J gene TRBJ1-5, with D perhaps matching TRBD1 (6 bases). This CDR3 has 17 amino acids. Germline V gives CDR1 LNHDA, CDR2 SQIVND (reference sequence). Trimming pared 7 bases from V and 0 bases from J, leaving 19 bases between. CDR3 nucleotide sequence: TGTGCCAGTAATGCGGCAGGACAGACAATTAGCAATCAGCCCCAGCATTTT. Amino acids: CASNAAGQTISNQPQHF.

The CDR3 protein is CASSHHLAGVSETQYF. In nucleotides, the CDR3 is TGTGCCAGCAGCCACCACCTAGCCGGGGTTTCGGAGACCCAGTACTTC. The chain combines TRBV3-1 (or the pseudogene TRBV3-2) with TRBJ2-5; weak D call: TRBD2 (5 bases). Trimming pared 3 bases from V and 5 bases from J, leaving 19 bases between. Germline loops: CDR1 LGHDT, CDR2 YNNKEL (reference sequence). This CDR3 contains 16 residues.

The chain carries TRBV6-6 and TRBJ2-7; D remains unclear. Germline CDR1 MNHNY, CDR2 SVGAGI (reference sequence). This CDR3 is 12 amino acids long. The V end was cut by 3 bases, the J end by 2 bases, with 5 bases between. In DNA form, the CDR3 reads TGTGCCAGCAGTTATAGAGCCTACGAGCAGTACTTC. Amino acids: CASSYRAYEQYF.

The chain recombines TRBV13 with TRBJ1-3, with D possibly matching TRBD1 (6 bases). Germline CDR1 PRHDT, CDR2 FYEKMQ (reference sequence). Trimming removed 6 bases from V and 2 bases from J, with 11 bases in between. This CDR3 spans 14 amino acids. The CDR3 spells CASRRSGAGNTIYF. The CDR3, as DNA: TGTGCCAGCAGGCGCTCAGGGGCTGGAAACACCATATATTTT.

The chain employs TRBV5-8 and TRBJ2-6, with D maybe TRBD2 (7 bases). Germline V gene lookup returns CDR1 SGHTS and CDR2 YDEGEE. Trimming pared 1 base from V and 4 bases from J, leaving 15 bases between. The CDR3 consists of 17 residues. The CDR3 sequence: CASSLFIGGAGANVLTF. As DNA, the CDR3 is TGTGCCAGCAGCTTGTTTATAGGGGGGGCCGGGGCCAACGTCCTGACTTTC.

The J gene is TRBJ2-2, the V gene TRBV19; D unclear. This CDR3 has 14 amino acids. Trimming removed 4 bases from V and 1 base from J, with 7 bases in between. Germline CDR1 is LNHDA and CDR2 is SQIVND (reference sequence). The CDR3 DNA follows: TGTGCCAGTAGTACCACAGTGAACACCGGGGAGCTGTTTTTT. It translates to CASSTTVNTGELFF.